This section outlines one TCR beta chain sequence together with its context. In the original processing: How many nucleated cells were present was estimated from reference gene primer amplification. The repertoire was sequenced with immunoSEQ multiplex PCR; TCRdb's copy has only in-frame clones and lacks some. V, J and clone size are taken as reported in that table, and D and trimming were inferred from the DNA itself. This sample has some 400,000 clones, with around 87% found just once. Deletions cut 8 bases from V and 4 bases from J, with 21 bases between. The CDR3 covers 15 residues. Germline CDR1 is MNHEY and CDR2 is SVGAGI. This record belongs to a study of blood T cell repertoires in COVID-19. Background on the study: T cells, B-cell-depleted T cells, or PBMCs supplied cDNA or gDNA.

This clonotype was obtained from a man aged 18 to 29 with active or convalescent COVID-19. The chain has TRBV6-5 and TRBJ2-7, with D possibly TRBD1 on 6 matching bases. The source material was peripheral blood. CDR3 nucleotide sequence: TGTGCCAGCTCCGGGGCCACCCGGACAGCGTACGAGCAGTACTTC. As protein: CASSGATRTAYEQYF.